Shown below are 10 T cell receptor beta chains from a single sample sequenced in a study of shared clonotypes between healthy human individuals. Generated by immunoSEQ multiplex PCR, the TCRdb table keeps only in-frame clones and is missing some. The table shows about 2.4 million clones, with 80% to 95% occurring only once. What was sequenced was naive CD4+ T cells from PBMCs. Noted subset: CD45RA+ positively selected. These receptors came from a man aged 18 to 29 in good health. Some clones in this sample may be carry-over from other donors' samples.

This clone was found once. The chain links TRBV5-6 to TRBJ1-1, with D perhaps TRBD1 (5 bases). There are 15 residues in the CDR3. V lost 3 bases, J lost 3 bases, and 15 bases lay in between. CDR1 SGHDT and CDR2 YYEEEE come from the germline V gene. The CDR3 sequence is CASSWGEEGHTEAFF. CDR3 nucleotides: TGTGCCAGCAGCTGGGGCGAGGAGGGGCACACTGAAGCTTTCTTT.

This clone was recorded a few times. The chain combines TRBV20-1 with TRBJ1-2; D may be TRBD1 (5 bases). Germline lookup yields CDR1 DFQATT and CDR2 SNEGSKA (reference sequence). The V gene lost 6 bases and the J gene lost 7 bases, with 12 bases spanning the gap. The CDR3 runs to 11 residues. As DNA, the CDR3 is TGCAGTGCGAGCCTCAGGGCTGGCTACACCTTC. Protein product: CSASLRAGYTF.

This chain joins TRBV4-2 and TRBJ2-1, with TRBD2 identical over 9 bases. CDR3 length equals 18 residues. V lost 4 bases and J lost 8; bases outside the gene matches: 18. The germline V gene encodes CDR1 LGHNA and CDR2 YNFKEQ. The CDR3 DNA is TGTGCCAGCAGCCGAAACAATGAGGGCGGGAGGGCCGTTTATGAGCAGTTCTTC. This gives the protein CASSRNNEGGRAVYEQFF.

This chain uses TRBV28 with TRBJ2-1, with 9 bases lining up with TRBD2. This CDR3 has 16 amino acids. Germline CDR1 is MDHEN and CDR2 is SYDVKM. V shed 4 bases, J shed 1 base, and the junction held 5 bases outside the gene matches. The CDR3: CASSSPSGKSYNEQFF. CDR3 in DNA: TGTGCCAGCAGTTCCCCTAGCGGGAAGTCCTACAATGAGCAGTTCTTC.

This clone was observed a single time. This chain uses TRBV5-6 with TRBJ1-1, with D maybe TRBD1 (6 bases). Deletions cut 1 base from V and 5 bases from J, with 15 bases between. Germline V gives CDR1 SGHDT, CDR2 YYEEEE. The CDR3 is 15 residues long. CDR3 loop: CASSLLGGLGTEAFF. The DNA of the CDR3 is TGTGCCAGCAGCTTGCTCGGGGGGCTGGGGACTGAAGCTTTCTTT.

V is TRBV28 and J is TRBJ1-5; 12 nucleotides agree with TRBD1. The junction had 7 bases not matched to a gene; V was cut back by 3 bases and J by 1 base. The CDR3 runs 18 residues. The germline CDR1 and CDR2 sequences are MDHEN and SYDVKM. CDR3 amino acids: CASSFWDRGRKSNQPQHF. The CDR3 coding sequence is TGTGCCAGCAGTTTCTGGGACAGGGGGCGGAAGAGCAATCAGCCCCAGCATTTT.

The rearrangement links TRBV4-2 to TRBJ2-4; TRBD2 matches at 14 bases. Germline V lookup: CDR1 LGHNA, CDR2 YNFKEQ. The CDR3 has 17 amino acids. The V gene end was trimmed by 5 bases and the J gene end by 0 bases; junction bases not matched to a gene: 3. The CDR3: CASSTGLAGVAKNIQYF. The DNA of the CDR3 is TGTGCCAGCAGCACGGGACTAGCGGGGGTAGCCAAAAACATTCAGTACTTC.

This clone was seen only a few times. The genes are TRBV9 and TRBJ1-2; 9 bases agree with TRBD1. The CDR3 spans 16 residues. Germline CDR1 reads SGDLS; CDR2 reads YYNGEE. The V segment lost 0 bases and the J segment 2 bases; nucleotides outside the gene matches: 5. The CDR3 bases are TGTGCCAGCAGCGTAGCCCCGACAGGGGGGAACTATGGCTACACCTTC. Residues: CASSVAPTGGNYGYTF.

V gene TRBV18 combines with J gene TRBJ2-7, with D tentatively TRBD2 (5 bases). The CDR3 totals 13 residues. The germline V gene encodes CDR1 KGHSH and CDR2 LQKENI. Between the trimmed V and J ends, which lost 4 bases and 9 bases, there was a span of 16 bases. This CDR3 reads CASSLTRDEGQYF. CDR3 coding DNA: TGTGCCAGCTCACTTACCCGCGACGAGGGGCAGTACTTC.

In DNA, the CDR3 is TGTGCCAGCAGCGAAACAGGGAGGAACACTGAAGCTTTCTTT. Translated, it gives CASSETGRNTEAFF. The chain joins TRBV9 to TRBJ1-1; the D gene is possibly TRBD1 (6 bases). CDR3 size: 14 residues. V was shortened by 3 bases and J by 1 base, with 10 bases between the two germline ends. Germline V gives CDR1 SGDLS, CDR2 YYNGEE.